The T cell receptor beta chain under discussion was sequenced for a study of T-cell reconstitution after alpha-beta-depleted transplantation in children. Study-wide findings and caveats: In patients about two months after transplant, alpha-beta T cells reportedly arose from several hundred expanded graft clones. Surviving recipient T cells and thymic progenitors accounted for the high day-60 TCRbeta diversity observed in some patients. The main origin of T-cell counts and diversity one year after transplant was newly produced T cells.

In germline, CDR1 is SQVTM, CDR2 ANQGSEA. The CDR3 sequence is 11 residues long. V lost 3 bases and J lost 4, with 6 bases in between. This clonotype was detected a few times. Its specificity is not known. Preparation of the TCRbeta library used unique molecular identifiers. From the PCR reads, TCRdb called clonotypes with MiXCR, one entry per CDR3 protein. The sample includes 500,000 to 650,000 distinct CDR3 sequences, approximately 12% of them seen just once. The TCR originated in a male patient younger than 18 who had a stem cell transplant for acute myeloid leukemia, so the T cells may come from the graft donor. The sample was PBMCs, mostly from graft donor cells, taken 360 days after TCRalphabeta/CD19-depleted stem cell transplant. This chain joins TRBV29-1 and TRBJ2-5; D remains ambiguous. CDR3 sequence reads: CSVDVVETQYF. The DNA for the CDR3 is TGCAGCGTTGACGTTGTAGAGACCCAGTACTTC.